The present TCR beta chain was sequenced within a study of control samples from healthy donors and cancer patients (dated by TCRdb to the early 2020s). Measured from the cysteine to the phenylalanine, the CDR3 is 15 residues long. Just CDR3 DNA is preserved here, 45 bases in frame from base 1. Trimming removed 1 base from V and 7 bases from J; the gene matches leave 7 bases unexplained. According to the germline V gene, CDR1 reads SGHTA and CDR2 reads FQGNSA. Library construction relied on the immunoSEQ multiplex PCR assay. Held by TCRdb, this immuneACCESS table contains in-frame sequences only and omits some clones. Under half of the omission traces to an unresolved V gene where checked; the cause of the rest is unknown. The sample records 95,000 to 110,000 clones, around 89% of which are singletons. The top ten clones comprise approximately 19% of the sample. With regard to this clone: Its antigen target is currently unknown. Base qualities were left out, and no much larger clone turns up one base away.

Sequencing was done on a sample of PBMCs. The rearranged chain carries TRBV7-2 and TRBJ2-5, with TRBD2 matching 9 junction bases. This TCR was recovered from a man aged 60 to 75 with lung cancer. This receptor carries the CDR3 CASSLDAGGPGTQYF. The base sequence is TGTGCCAGCAGCTTAGATGCGGGGGGGCCGGGGACCCAGTACTTC.